This T cell receptor beta chain came from a study of CXCR3-negative and CXCR3-positive naive CD8 T cells. 5' RACE that incorporated UMI labels was used to prepare the TRB cDNA libraries. Following a re-call of the 5' RACE reads, TCRdb has one entry per CDR3 protein and lacks DNA. The sample is made up of some 130,000 distinct CDR3 sequences, and the top ten hold approximately 0.29% of it. The CDR3 extends over 14 amino acids. From germline, CDR1 is MGHRA and CDR2 YSYEKL. V and J are TRBV4-1 and TRBJ2-1. The TCR comes from a human donor in good health. Some clones in this sample may be carry-over from other donors' samples. The source material was naive CXCR3- CD8+ T cells from blood. Subset of the sample: CD45RO-CCR7+CD27+CD95- naive CD8+ T cells lacking CXCR3 (TNR3-). The CDR3 sequence: CASSQVILGNEQFF.